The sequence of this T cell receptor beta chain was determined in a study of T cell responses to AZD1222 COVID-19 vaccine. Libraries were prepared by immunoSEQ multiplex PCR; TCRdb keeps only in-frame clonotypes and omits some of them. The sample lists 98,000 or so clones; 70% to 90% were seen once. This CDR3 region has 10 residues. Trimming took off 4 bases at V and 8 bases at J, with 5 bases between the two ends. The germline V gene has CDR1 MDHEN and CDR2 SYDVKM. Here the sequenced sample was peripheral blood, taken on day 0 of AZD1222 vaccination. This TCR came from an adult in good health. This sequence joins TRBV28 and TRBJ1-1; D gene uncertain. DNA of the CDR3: TGTGCCAGCAGTTATGAGGAAGCTTTCTTT. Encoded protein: CASSYEEAFF.